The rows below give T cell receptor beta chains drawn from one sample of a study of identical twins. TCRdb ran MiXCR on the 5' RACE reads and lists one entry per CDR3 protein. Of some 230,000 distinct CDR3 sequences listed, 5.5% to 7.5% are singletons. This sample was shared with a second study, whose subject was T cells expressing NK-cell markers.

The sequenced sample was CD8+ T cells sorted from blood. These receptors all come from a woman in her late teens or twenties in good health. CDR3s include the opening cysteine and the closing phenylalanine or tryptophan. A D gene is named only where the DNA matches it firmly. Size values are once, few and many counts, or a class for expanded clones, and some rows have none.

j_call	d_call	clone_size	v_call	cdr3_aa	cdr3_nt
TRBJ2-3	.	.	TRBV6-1	CASSGARSTDTQYF	TGTGCCAGCAGCGGAGCGCGTAGCACAGATACGCAGTATTTT
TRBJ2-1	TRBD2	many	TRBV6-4	CASSEGGGANEQFF	TGTGCCAGCAGTGAAGGCGGGGGGGCGAATGAGCAGTTCTTC
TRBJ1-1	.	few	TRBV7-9	CASRLLGVVMNTEAFF	TGTGCCAGCAGACTCCTAGGAGTCGTGATGAACACTGAAGCTTTCTTT
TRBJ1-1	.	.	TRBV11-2	CASSLDSMLAEAFF	TGTGCCAGCAGCTTAGATAGTATGCTCGCTGAAGCTTTCTTT
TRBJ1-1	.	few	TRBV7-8	CASSSRRTGDTEAFF	TGTGCCAGCAGCTCGCGTAGAACCGGGGACACTGAAGCTTTCTTT
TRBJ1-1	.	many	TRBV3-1	CASSHTDREAFF	TGTGCCAGCAGCCATACGGACCGTGAAGCTTTCTTT
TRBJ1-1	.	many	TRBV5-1	CASSLGEGWGGNTEAFF	TGCGCCAGCAGCTTGGGAGAGGGTTGGGGGGGGAACACTGAAGCTTTCTTT
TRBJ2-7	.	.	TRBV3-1	CASSHEVGTYEQYF	TGTGCCAGCAGCCATGAGGTTGGAACCTACGAGCAGTACTTC
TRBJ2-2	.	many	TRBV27	CASGTGTPGWSELFF	TGTGCCAGCGGCACGGGGACGCCGGGGTGGTCAGAGCTGTTTTTT
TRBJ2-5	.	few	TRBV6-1	CASRDFQETQYF	TGTGCCAGCAGGGACTTCCAAGAGACCCAGTACTTC
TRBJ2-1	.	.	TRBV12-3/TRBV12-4	CASSLMQYNEQFF	TGTGCCAGCAGTTTAATGCAGTACAATGAGCAGTTCTTC
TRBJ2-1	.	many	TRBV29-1	CSVDHEQFF	TGCAGCGTTGATCACGAGCAGTTCTTC
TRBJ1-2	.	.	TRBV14	CASSQPGTYYGYTF	TGTGCCAGCAGCCAACCCGGGACTTACTATGGCTACACCTTC
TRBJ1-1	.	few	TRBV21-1	CASSKGSRNSNTEAFF	TGTGCCAGCAGCAAAGGGTCTAGGAACAGTAACACTGAAGCTTTCTTT
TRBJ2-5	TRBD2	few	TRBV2	CASSQAGLLEKTQYF	TGTGCCAGCAGCCAAGCGGGACTCCTGGAAAAGACCCAGTACTTC
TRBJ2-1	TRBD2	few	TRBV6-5	CASSYSAGGLYNEQFF	TGTGCCAGCAGTTATTCAGCGGGGGGGCTGTACAATGAGCAGTTCTTC
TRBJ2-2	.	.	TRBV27	CASSLAPDTGELFF	TGTGCCAGCAGCCTAGCCCCAGACACCGGGGAGCTGTTTTTT
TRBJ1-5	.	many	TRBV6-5	CASSYGGLGPQHF	TGTGCCAGCAGTTACGGCGGACTCGGGCCCCAGCATTTT
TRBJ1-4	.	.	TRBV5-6	CASSPVGPNEKLFF	TGTGCCAGCAGCCCAGTGGGGCCTAATGAAAAACTGTTTTTT
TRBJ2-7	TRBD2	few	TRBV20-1	CSATGTSHSYEQYF	TGCAGTGCAACCGGGACTAGTCACTCCTACGAGCAGTACTTC
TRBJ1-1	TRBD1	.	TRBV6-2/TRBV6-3	CASTKLGQGARNTEAFF	TGTGCCAGCACCAAACTGGGACAGGGGGCAAGGAACACTGAAGCTTTCTTT
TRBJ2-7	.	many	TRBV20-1	CSARDPDGSYEQYF	TGCAGTGCTAGAGATCCCGATGGGTCCTACGAGCAGTACTTC
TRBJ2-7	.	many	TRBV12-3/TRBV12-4	CASSPGAPGEQYF	TGTGCCAGCAGTCCAGGGGCTCCCGGGGAGCAGTACTTC
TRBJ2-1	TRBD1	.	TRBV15	CATSRSGGSNEQFF	TGTGCCACCAGCAGATCAGGGGGAAGCAATGAGCAGTTCTTC
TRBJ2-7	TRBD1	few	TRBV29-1	CSVEEPGTGYEQYF	TGCAGCGTTGAGGAACCAGGGACAGGGTACGAGCAGTACTTC
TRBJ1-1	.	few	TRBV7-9	CASKPDRRNTEAFF	TGTGCCAGCAAACCAGACAGGAGGAACACTGAAGCTTTCTTT
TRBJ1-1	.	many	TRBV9	CASSVGGRTEAFF	TGTGCCAGCAGCGTGGGTGGGCGGACTGAAGCTTTCTTT
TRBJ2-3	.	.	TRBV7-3	CASSPPGRSDTQYF	TGTGCCAGCAGCCCTCCCGGCCGTTCCGATACGCAGTATTTT
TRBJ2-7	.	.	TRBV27	CASSFNAREQYF	TGTGCCAGCAGTTTTAACGCCCGGGAGCAGTACTTC
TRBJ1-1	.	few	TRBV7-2	CASSWPGGETEAFF	TGTGCCAGCAGCTGGCCGGGGGGAGAGACTGAAGCTTTCTTT
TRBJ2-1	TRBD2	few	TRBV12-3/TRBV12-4	CASKGAGALNEQFF	TGTGCCAGCAAGGGAGCGGGGGCGTTAAATGAGCAGTTCTTC
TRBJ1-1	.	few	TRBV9	CASSPRDGLNTEAFF	TGTGCCAGCAGCCCCCGGGACGGCTTGAACACTGAAGCTTTCTTT
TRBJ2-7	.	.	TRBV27	CASSLPGKTYEQYF	TGTGCCAGCAGTCTCCCCGGGAAAACCTACGAGCAGTACTTC
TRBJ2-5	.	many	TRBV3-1	CASSFRPLEETQYF	TGTGCCAGCAGCTTCCGCCCACTAGAAGAGACCCAGTACTTC
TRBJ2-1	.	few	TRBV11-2	CASGAVYNEQFF	TGTGCCAGCGGGGCAGTTTACAATGAGCAGTTCTTC
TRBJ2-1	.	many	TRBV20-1	CSAREGSDLRAQFF	TGCAGTGCTAGAGAGGGGTCGGACTTAAGGGCGCAGTTCTTC
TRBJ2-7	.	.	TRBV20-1	CSARDPDGYEQYF	TGCAGTGCTAGAGATCCCGACGGCTACGAGCAGTACTTC